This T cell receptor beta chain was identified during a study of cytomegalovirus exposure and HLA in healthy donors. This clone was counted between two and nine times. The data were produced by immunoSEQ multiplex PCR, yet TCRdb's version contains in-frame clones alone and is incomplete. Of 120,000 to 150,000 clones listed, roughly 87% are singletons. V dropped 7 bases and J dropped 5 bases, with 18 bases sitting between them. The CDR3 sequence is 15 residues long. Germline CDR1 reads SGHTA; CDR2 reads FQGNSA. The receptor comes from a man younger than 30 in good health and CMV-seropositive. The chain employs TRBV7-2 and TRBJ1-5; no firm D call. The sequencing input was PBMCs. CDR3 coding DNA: TGTGCCAGCACAAGTGGGCCCCAGCGGTATCAGCCCCAGCATTTT. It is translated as CASTSGPQRYQPQHF.